This T cell receptor beta chain is from a study of blood T cell repertoires in COVID-19. The germline CDR1 and CDR2 sequences are SGHTS and YDEGEE. The CDR3 is 16 amino acids. Unmatched junction bases numbered 7, after V lost 2 bases and J lost 4 bases. Original handling: Cell counts per sample came from amplifying reference gene primers. Sequencing was performed with immunoSEQ multiplex PCR; in TCRdb, only in-frame clones are kept and a portion is missing. That table furnishes V, J and clone size, whereas the DNA furnished D and trimming. The sample holds fewer than 350,000 clones, approximately 91% seen once. The study assigned cohorts using participant-reported clinical history.

This chain links TRBV5-8 with TRBJ2-5; 11 bases line up with TRBD1. The clonotype originates from a woman between 35 and 50 years old with acute COVID-19. The sequenced material came from PBMCs or T cells enriched from blood (not recorded which). CDR3 sequence (DNA): TGTGCCAGCAGCTTATGGACAGGGGGCCAAGGAGAGACCCAGTACTTC. Its protein is CASSLWTGGQGETQYF.